The sequence of this T cell receptor beta chain was determined in a study of blood T cells in healthy people across ages. Germline V gene lookup returns CDR1 DFQATT and CDR2 SNEGSKA (reference sequence). The CDR3 has 15 residues. The ends were cut back, 4 bases at V and 4 bases at J, with 18 bases in the middle. PCR was performed a second time for roughly 7 to 11 cycles using a sample-barcoded 5' primer and a J-beta primer mix. TCRdb independently ran MiXCR on the 5' RACE reads; one entry per CDR3 protein. The sample lists 1.5 million to 2 million distinct CDR3 sequences, around 48% seen once, with around 2.1% in the top ten. Findings of the study overall: The recorded TCR beta diversity per million T cells decreased in a roughly linear manner with age.

Comments on this clonotype: Its antigen is currently unknown.

The sample taken for sequencing was blood. The source is a woman in her forties in good health. The chain uses TRBV20-1 and TRBJ2-3; D possibly corresponds to TRBD2 (6 bases). The CDR3 reads CSAIALRGSPDTQYF. Here the CDR3 DNA reads TGCAGTGCTATAGCCCTTCGGGGGTCCCCAGATACGCAGTATTTT.